This is a list of T cell receptor beta chains from one sample in a study of shared clonotypes between healthy human individuals. Sequencing used immunoSEQ multiplex PCR; TCRdb keeps in-frame clones, though not all of them. The sample has under 1,100,000 clones; about 75% are singletons. The sequenced material came from memory CD4+ T cells sorted from blood. These TCRs come from a man in his late teens or twenties in good health. Each CDR3 is given with its conserved first and last residue. A D gene is named only where the DNA matches it firmly. Only part of the rows carry a size: once, few, many, or a class if the clone is expanded.

v_call: TRBV9
d_call: .
j_call: TRBJ2-3
clone_size: .
cdr3_nt: TGTGCCAGCAGCGTAGCGACACTAGCCCCTGTAACGCAGTATTTT
cdr3_aa: CASSVATLAPVTQYF

v_call: TRBV7-9
d_call: .
j_call: TRBJ2-3
clone_size: .
cdr3_nt: TGTGCCAGCAGCCACCGGGACAGCACAGATACGCAGTATTTT
cdr3_aa: CASSHRDSTDTQYF

v_call: TRBV6-5
d_call: .
j_call: TRBJ2-7
clone_size: .
cdr3_nt: TGTGCCAGCAGTTCCCTAGTAGGGGTCTACGAGCAGTACTTC
cdr3_aa: CASSSLVGVYEQYF

v_call: TRBV11-2
d_call: .
j_call: TRBJ2-3
clone_size: .
cdr3_nt: TGTGCCAGCAGCTTAAACAGTCTGAGCACAGATACGCAGTATTTT
cdr3_aa: CASSLNSLSTDTQYF

v_call: TRBV6-6
d_call: TRBD2
j_call: TRBJ2-7
clone_size: .
cdr3_nt: TGTGCCAGCACTCCGCCCGGGGCTAGCGGTAAGCAGTACTTC
cdr3_aa: CASTPPGASGKQYF

v_call: TRBV12-2
d_call: .
j_call: TRBJ2-2
clone_size: .
cdr3_nt: TGTGCAAGTCGCTTAGGGACTAGCGGGAAAAGGGACACCGGGGAGCTGTTTTTT
cdr3_aa: CASRLGTSGKRDTGELFF

v_call: TRBV7-2
d_call: .
j_call: TRBJ2-5
clone_size: .
cdr3_nt: TGTGCCAGCAGCTTAGAGGGGGGGGCAAAGACCCAGTACTTC
cdr3_aa: CASSLEGGAKTQYF

v_call: TRBV5-4
d_call: TRBD1
j_call: TRBJ2-7
clone_size: .
cdr3_nt: TGTGCCAGCAGCTTGGGCGGGACAGGGGACGAGCAGTACTTC
cdr3_aa: CASSLGGTGDEQYF

v_call: TRBV7-2
d_call: .
j_call: TRBJ2-3
clone_size: .
cdr3_nt: TGTGCCAGCAGCTTAGGGTCTAGGGTCACAGATACGCAGTATTTT
cdr3_aa: CASSLGSRVTDTQYF

v_call: TRBV9
d_call: TRBD2
j_call: TRBJ2-2
clone_size: many
cdr3_nt: TGTGCCAGCAGCGTTAGCGGGAGGGTTACCGGGGAGCTGTTTTTT
cdr3_aa: CASSVSGRVTGELFF